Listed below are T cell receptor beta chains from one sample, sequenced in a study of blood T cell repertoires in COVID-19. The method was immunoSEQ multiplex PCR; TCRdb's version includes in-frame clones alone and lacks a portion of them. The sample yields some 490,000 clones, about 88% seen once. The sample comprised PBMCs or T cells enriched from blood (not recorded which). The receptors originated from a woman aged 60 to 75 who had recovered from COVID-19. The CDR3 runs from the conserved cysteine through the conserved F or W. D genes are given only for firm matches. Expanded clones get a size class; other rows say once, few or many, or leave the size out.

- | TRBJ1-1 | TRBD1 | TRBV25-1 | CASSDVPGQVEAFF | TGTGCCAGCAGTGATGTCCCGGGACAGGTTGAAGCTTTCTTT
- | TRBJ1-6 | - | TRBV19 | CASRPDRNNSPLHF | TGTGCCAGTAGGCCGGACAGAAACAATTCACCCCTCCACTTT
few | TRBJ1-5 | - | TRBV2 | CASSEAGDGQPQHF | TGTGCCAGCAGTGAAGCAGGGGATGGTCAGCCCCAGCATTTT
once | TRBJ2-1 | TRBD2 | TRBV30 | CAWSHSGGLNEQFF | TGTGCCTGGAGTCATAGCGGGGGGCTTAATGAGCAGTTCTTC
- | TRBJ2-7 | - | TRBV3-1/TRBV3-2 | CASSQGGYSYEQYF | TGTGCCAGCAGCCAGGGCGGGTACTCCTACGAGCAGTACTTC
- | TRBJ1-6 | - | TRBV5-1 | CASSVTGSNPGISSPLHF | TGCGCCAGCAGCGTTACAGGGTCCAACCCTGGAATTAGCTCACCCCTCCACTTT
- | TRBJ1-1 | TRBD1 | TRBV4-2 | CASSQPDRGHTEAFF | TGTGCCAGCAGCCAACCCGACAGGGGGCACACTGAAGCTTTCTTT
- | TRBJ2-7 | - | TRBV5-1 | CASRDQGRSEQYF | TGCGCCAGCAGGGACCAGGGGCGAAGCGAGCAGTACTTC
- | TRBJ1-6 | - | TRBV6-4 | CASSPGAMGPLHF | TGTGCCAGCAGCCCAGGGGCGATGGGACCCCTCCACTTT
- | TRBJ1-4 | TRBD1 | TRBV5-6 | CASSPKPGQGANEKLFF | TGTGCCAGCAGTCCAAAACCGGGACAGGGGGCTAATGAAAAACTGTTTTTT
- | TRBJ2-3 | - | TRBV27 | CASSFRGGAGADTQYF | TGTGCCAGCAGTTTCCGAGGGGGGGCAGGGGCAGATACGCAGTATTTT
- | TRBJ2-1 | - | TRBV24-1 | CATSDRGSYNEQFF | TGTGCCACCAGTGATCGGGGGTCCTACAATGAGCAGTTCTTC
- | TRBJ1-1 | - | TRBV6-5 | CASSYSRDTEAFF | TGTGCCAGCAGTTACTCCAGGGACACTGAAGCTTTCTTT
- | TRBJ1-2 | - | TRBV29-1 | CSVTRVANYGYTF | TGCAGCGTCACGAGGGTAGCTAACTATGGCTACACCTTC
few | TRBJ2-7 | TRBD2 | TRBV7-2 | CASSFYGGAYEQYF | TGTGCCAGCAGCTTCTACGGGGGGGCCTACGAGCAGTACTTC
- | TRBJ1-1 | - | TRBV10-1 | CASSEQGTWDTEAFF | TGCGCCAGCAGCGAACAGGGAACGTGGGACACTGAAGCTTTCTTT
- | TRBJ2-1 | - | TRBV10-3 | CAIRGGNPGLDNEQFF | TGTGCCATCAGGGGGGGTAACCCCGGACTGGATAATGAGCAGTTCTTC
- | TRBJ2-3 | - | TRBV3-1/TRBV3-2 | CASSQGYTDTQYF | TGTGCCAGCAGCCAAGGCTACACAGATACGCAGTATTTT
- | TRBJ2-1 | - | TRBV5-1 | CASSLVLEGYNEQFF | TGCGCCAGCAGCTTGGTATTAGAGGGATACAATGAGCAGTTCTTC
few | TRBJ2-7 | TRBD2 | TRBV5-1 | CASSLDGGVLLYEQYF | TGCGCCAGCAGCTTGGATGGGGGGGTTCTTCTATACGAGCAGTACTTC
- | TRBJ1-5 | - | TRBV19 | CASSIGDSGGRQPQHF | TGTGCCAGTAGTATAGGAGATTCGGGGGGCCGGCAGCCCCAGCATTTT
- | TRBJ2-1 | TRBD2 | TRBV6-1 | CASSDLRGHSGDSYNEQFF | TGTGCCAGCAGTGACCTAAGGGGCCATAGCGGGGACTCCTACAATGAGCAGTTCTTC